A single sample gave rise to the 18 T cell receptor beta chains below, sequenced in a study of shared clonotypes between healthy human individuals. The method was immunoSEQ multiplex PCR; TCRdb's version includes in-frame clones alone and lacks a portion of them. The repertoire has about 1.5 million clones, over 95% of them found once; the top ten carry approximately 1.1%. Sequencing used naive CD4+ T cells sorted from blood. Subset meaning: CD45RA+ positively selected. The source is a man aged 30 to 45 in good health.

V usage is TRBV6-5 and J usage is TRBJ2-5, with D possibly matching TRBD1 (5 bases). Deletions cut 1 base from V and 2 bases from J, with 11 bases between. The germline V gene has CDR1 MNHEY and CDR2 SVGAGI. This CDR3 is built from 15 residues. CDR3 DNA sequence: TGTGCCAGCAGTTACTGGGGCAGAGCTCAAGAGACCCAGTACTTC. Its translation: CASSYWGRAQETQYF.

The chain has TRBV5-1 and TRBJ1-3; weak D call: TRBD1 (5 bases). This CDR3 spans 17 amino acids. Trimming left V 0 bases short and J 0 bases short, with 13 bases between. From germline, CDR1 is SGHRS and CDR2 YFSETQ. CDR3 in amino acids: CASSLETLRDSGNTIYF. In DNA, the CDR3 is TGCGCCAGCAGCTTGGAGACCCTCAGGGACTCTGGAAACACCATATATTTT. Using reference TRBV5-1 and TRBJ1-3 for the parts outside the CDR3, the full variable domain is KAGVTQTPRYLIKTRGQQVTLSCSPISGHRSVSWYQQTPGQGLQFLFEYFSETQRNKGNFPGRFSGRQFSNSRSEMNVSTLELGDSALYLCASSLETLRDSGNTIYFGEGSWLTVV.

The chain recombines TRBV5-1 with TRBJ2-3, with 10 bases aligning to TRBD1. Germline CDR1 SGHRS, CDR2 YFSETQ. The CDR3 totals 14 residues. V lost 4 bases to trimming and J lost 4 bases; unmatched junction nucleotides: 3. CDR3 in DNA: TGCGCCAGCAGCGAAGGGACAGGGGCAGATACGCAGTATTTT. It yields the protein CASSEGTGADTQYF.

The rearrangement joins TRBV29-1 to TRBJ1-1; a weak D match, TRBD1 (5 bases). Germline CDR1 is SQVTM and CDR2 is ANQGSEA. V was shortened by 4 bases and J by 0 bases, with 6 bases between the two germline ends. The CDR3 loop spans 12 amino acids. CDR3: CSVGQLNTEAFF. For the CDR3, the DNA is TGCAGCGTTGGACAGTTGAACACTGAAGCTTTCTTT. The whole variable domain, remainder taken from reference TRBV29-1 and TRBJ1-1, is SAVISQKPSRDICQRGTSLTIQCQVDSQVTMMFWYRQQPGQSLTLIATANQGSEATYESGFVIDKFPISRPNLTFSTLTVSNMSPEDSSIYLCSVGQLNTEAFFGQGTRLTVV.

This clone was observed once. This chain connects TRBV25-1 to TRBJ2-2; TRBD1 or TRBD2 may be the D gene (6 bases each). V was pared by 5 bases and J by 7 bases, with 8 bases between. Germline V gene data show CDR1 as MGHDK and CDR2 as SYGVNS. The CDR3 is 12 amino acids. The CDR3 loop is CASSRGVGELFF. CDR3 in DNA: TGTGCCAGCAGTAGGGGGGTCGGGGAGCTGTTTTTT.

The CDR3: CASSYGIQFFEAFF. The CDR3 region has the DNA TGTGCCAGCAGTTACGGGATACAGTTCTTTGAAGCTTTCTTT. The rearrangement uses TRBV6-6 and TRBJ1-1; unclear D gene. Germline CDR1 is MNHNY and CDR2 is SVGAGI (reference sequence). The CDR3 sequence is 14 residues long. Trimming took off 2 bases at V and 7 bases at J, with 14 bases between the two ends.

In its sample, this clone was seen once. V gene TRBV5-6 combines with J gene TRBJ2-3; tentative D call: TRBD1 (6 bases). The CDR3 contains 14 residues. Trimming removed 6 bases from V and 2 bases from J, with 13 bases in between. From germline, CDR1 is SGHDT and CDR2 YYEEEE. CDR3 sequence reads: CASMYRAHTDTQYF. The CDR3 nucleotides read TGTGCCAGCATGTACAGGGCCCACACAGATACGCAGTATTTT.

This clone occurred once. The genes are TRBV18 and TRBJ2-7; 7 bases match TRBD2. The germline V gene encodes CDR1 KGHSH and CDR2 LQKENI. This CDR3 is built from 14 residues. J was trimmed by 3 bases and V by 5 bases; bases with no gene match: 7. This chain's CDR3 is CASSSGLAVYEQYF. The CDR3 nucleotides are TGTGCCAGCTCATCGGGCCTAGCGGTCTACGAGCAGTACTTC.

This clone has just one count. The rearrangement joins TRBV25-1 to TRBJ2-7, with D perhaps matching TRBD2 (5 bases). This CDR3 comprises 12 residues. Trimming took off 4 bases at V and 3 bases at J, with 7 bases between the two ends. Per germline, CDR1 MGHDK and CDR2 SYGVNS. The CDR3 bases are TGTGCCAGCAGTGTCGGGGTCTACGAGCAGTACTTC. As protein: CASSVGVYEQYF.

CDR3 protein: CASSQDPLEQFF. The CDR3 DNA sequence: TGTGCCAGCAGTCAAGACCCACTTGAGCAGTTCTTC. This chain joins TRBV6-6 and TRBJ2-1; D unclear. Trimming removed 5 bases at V and 9 bases at J, with 11 bases between. Per the germline V gene, CDR1 is MNHNY and CDR2 is SVGAGI (reference sequence). The CDR3 loop spans 12 amino acids.

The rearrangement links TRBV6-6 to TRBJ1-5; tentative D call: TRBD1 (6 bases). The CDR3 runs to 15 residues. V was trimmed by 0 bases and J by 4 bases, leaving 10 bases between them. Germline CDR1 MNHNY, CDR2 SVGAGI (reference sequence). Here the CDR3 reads CASSYSWGANQPQHF. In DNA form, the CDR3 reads TGTGCCAGCAGTTACTCGTGGGGGGCGAATCAGCCCCAGCATTTT.

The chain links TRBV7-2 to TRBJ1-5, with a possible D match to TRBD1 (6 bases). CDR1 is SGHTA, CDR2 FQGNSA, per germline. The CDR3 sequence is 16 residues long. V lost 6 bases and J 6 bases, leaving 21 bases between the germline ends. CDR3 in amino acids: CASSPYLMGGSQPQHF. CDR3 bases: TGTGCCAGCAGTCCATACTTGATGGGGGGCAGTCAGCCCCAGCATTTT.

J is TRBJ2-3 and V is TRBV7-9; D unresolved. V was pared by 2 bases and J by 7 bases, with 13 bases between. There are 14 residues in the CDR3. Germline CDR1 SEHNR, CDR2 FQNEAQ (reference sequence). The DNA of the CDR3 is TGTGCCAGCAGCTTAAGGCTACCCCCGTATACGCAGTATTTT. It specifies CASSLRLPPYTQYF.

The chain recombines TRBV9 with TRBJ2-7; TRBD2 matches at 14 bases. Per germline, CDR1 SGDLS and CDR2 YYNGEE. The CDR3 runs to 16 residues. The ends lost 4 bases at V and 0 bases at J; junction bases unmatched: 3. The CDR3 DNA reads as TGTGCCAGCAGCCCTGGGACTAGCGGGAGCTCCTACGAGCAGTACTTC. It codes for CASSPGTSGSSYEQYF.

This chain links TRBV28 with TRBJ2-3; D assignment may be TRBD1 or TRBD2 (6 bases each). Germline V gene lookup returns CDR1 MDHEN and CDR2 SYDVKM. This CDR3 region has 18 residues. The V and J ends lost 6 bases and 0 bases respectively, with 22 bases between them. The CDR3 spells CASRPPLRTGTSTDTQYF. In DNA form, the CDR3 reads TGTGCCAGCAGACCCCCCCTCCGAACAGGGACTAGCACAGATACGCAGTATTTT.

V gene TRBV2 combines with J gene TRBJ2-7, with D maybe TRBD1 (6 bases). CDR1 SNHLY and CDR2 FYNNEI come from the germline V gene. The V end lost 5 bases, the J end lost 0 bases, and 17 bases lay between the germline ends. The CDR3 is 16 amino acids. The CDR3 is CASSFSSTGISYEQYF. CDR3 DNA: TGTGCCAGCAGTTTTTCTTCCACAGGGATCTCCTACGAGCAGTACTTC.

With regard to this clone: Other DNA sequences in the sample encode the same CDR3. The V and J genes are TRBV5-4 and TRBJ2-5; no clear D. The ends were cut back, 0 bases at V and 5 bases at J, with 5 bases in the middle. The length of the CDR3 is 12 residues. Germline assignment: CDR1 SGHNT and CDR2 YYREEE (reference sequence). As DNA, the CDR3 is TGTGCCAGCAGCTTGGATGGGGAGACCCAGTACTTC. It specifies CASSLDGETQYF. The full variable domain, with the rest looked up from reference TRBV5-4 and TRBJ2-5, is ETGVTQSPTHLIKTRGQQVTLRCSSQSGHNTVSWYQQALGQGPQFIFQYYREEENGRGNFPPRFSGLQFPNYSSELNVNALELDDSALYLCASSLDGETQYFGPGTRLLVL.

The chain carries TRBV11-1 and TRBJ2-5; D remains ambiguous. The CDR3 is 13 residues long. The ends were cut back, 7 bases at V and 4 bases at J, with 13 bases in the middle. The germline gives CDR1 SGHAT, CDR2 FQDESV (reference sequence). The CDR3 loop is CASTPRSGETQYF. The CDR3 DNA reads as TGTGCCAGCACCCCCCGGTCGGGAGAGACCCAGTACTTC.